Below, one T cell receptor beta chain is given with its context. The antigen remains undetermined. Just one base apart from a much larger clone, this may be a read error. CDR3 size: 12 residues. Germline-derived CDR1 and CDR2 are SGHDT and YYEEEE. This record belongs to a study of blood T cells in healthy people across ages. Study results and limitations: When set beside aged donors, long-lived donors presented more naive CD4+ cells and higher diversity.

Sample-barcoded 5' priming and a J-beta primer mix drove a second PCR of roughly 6 to 12 cycles. TCRdb reanalysed the 5' RACE reads using MiXCR and keeps one entry per CDR3 protein. The table lists about 930,000 distinct CDR3 sequences, around 29% of them singletons. The sample was also reused in another study, on T cells of mothers and their children.

Sequenced sample: blood. V is TRBV5-6 and J is TRBJ2-4; D unclear. The receptor's source is a woman between 40 and 55 years old in good health. The CDR3 protein is CVSSLYTDIQYF. The CDR3 bases are TGTGTCAGCAGCCTCTACACGGACATTCAGTACTTC.